Shown below are 29 T cell receptor beta chains from a single sample sequenced in a study of blood T cell repertoires in COVID-19. Assay: immunoSEQ multiplex PCR; the TCRdb copy retains only in-frame clones and omits some. The sample has about 220,000 clones, 75% to 90% seen once. The source material was PBMCs or T cells enriched from blood (not recorded which). The receptors were gathered from a middle-aged woman with acute COVID-19.

The chain carries TRBV13 and TRBJ1-1; possible D gene TRBD1, 5 bases. CDR3 length: 13 amino acids. Germline CDR1 PRHDT, CDR2 FYEKMQ (reference sequence). Trimming cost V 3 bases and J 5 bases, with 10 bases left between them. The CDR3 spells CASSFTRGTEAFF. Here the CDR3 DNA reads TGTGCCAGCAGCTTCACCCGGGGGACTGAAGCTTTCTTT.

The chain is built from TRBV6-5 and TRBJ1-4; D not certain. Germline loops: CDR1 MNHEY, CDR2 SVGAGI. V shed 4 bases and J shed 2 bases, with 8 bases lying between them. There are 14 residues in the CDR3. The CDR3 DNA is TGTGCCAGCAGTTCAGGAGGGACTAATGAAAAACTGTTTTTT. It encodes CASSSGGTNEKLFF.

The gene calls are TRBV25-1 and TRBJ1-2; TRBD1 might be the D (6 bases). Germline values: CDR1 MGHDK, CDR2 SYGVNS. The CDR3 extends over 15 amino acids. The V end lost 3 bases, the J end lost 3 bases, and 14 bases lay between the germline ends. As DNA, the CDR3 is TGTGCCAGCAGTGATCTACAGGGTTGGGACTATGGCTACACCTTC. It codes for CASSDLQGWDYGYTF.

This sequence joins TRBV7-9 and TRBJ2-1, with TRBD1 as a possible D gene (5 bases). Trimming shortened V by 4 bases and J by 7 bases, and 17 bases separated the two germline ends. Per the germline V gene, CDR1 is SEHNR and CDR2 is FQNEAQ (reference sequence). CDR3 length: 15 amino acids. This chain's CDR3 is CASSSTVVDVNEQFF. The CDR3 nucleotides read TGTGCCAGCAGCTCGACAGTGGTGGACGTGAATGAGCAGTTCTTC.

The chain links TRBV20-1 to TRBJ2-7; D tentatively fits TRBD1 or TRBD2 (6 bases each). Germline V gives CDR1 DFQATT, CDR2 SNEGSKA (reference sequence). This CDR3 is built from 13 residues. The V end was cut by 3 bases, the J end by 5 bases, with 14 bases between. CDR3 coding DNA: TGCAGTGCTAGTGGGGGGCGGATCAACGAGCAGTACTTC. It is translated as CSASGGRINEQYF.

V usage is TRBV4-3 and J usage is TRBJ1-6; 7 bases match TRBD1. J lost 7 bases, V lost 4 bases, and 4 bases had no gene match. CDR1 LGHNA and CDR2 YSLEER come from the germline V gene. CDR3 size: 14 residues. The CDR3 region has the DNA TGCGCCAGCAGCCTGGGACAGCAGAATTCACCCCTCCACTTT. It yields the protein CASSLGQQNSPLHF.

The V call is TRBV29-1, the J call TRBJ1-2, with D perhaps matching TRBD1 (5 bases). The CDR3 length is 15 residues. The V gene lost 0 bases and the J gene lost 5 bases, with 16 bases spanning the gap. Germline V gives CDR1 SQVTM, CDR2 ANQGSEA. CDR3 in amino acids: CSVEDREGIIYGYTF. The CDR3 DNA reads as TGCAGCGTTGAAGATCGGGAGGGGATCATTTATGGCTACACCTTC.

V is TRBV5-4 and J is TRBJ1-2, with D possibly matching TRBD1 (5 bases). The germline V gene encodes CDR1 SGHNT and CDR2 YYREEE (reference sequence). There are 15 residues in the CDR3. V lost 0 bases and J lost 3, with 12 bases in between. The CDR3 is CASSLGGSFDYGYTF. CDR3 sequence (DNA): TGTGCCAGCAGCTTGGGGGGCAGTTTCGACTATGGCTACACCTTC. Variable domain in full (rest from reference TRBV5-4 and TRBJ1-2): ETGVTQSPTHLIKTRGQQVTLRCSSQSGHNTVSWYQQALGQGPQFIFQYYREEENGRGNFPPRFSGLQFPNYSSELNVNALELDDSALYLCASSLGGSFDYGYTFGSGTRLTVV.

The chain employs TRBV28 and TRBJ2-1, with a possible D match to TRBD2 (6 bases). The germline V and J ends were trimmed by 5 bases and 2 bases, with 16 bases remaining between them. This CDR3 contains 16 residues. Germline-derived CDR1 and CDR2 are MDHEN and SYDVKM. This chain's CDR3 is CASSVLGTGTYNEQFF. The CDR3 DNA is TGTGCCAGCAGTGTCTTAGGGACTGGGACCTACAATGAGCAGTTCTTC.

The chain couples TRBV9 to TRBJ1-1; possible D gene TRBD1, 5 bases. With 3 bases removed from V and 1 base from J, the gap between germline ends came to 16 bases. The CDR3 runs to 16 residues. CDR1 SGDLS and CDR2 YYNGEE come from the germline V gene. This CDR3 is CASSESVTGSNTEAFF. The CDR3 DNA sequence: TGTGCCAGCAGCGAGTCAGTCACAGGATCGAACACTGAAGCTTTCTTT.

The CDR3 loop reads CASSARGNSPLHF. In nucleotides, the CDR3 is TGTGCCAGCAGTGCCCGGGGTAATTCACCCCTCCACTTT. The rearrangement uses TRBV2 and TRBJ1-6; D not certain. Germline V lookup: CDR1 SNHLY, CDR2 FYNNEI. The germline V and J ends were trimmed by 4 bases and 6 bases, with 7 bases remaining between them. CDR3 length equals 13 residues.

This rearrangement joins TRBV19 to TRBJ2-2; 7 bases are a match to TRBD1. The CDR3 consists of 16 residues. CDR1 is LNHDA, CDR2 SQIVND, per germline (reference sequence). Trimming at V came to 0 bases and at J to 1 base, leaving 2 bases not matched to a gene. CDR3 nucleotide sequence: TGTGCCAGTAGTATAGATCGGACAGGGAACACCGGGGAGCTGTTTTTT. Its protein is CASSIDRTGNTGELFF.

The chain joins TRBV27 to TRBJ1-1; TRBD1 is a possible D gene (6 bases). CDR1 and CDR2 (germline): MNHEY, SMNVEV (reference sequence). This CDR3 contains 14 residues. The ends were cut back, 10 bases at V and 5 bases at J, with 20 bases in the middle. CDR3 coding DNA: TGTGCCACCAGAACAATCAGGGGAAGGACTGAAGCTTTCTTT. Protein sequence: CATRTIRGRTEAFF.

The V gene is TRBV6-5, the J gene TRBJ1-1; the D gene is possibly TRBD1 (6 bases). Germline CDR1 is MNHEY and CDR2 is SVGAGI. The CDR3 runs to 13 residues. V lost 10 bases and J 1 base, leaving 13 bases between the germline ends. CDR3 DNA: TGTGCCACTCAACAGGGCGGGAACACTGAAGCTTTCTTT. It specifies CATQQGGNTEAFF.

J is TRBJ1-3 and V is TRBV3-1 (or the pseudogene TRBV3-2), with D possibly TRBD1 on 5 matching bases. The ends were cut back, 6 bases at V and 4 bases at J, with 16 bases in the middle. This CDR3 is 15 amino acids long. Germline V gene sequence: CDR1 LGHDT, CDR2 YNNKEL (reference sequence). The CDR3 DNA reads as TGTGCCAGCAGACCCGGACACTCACCAGGAAACACCATATATTTT. It is translated as CASRPGHSPGNTIYF.

The chain employs TRBV7-2 and TRBJ1-4; D uncertain. Trimming pared 3 bases from V and 4 bases from J, leaving 6 bases between. Germline CDR1 is SGHTA and CDR2 is FQGNSA. This CDR3 is 13 amino acids long. The CDR3 bases are TGTGCCAGCAGCTTTACTTATAATGAAAAACTGTTTTTT. It codes for CASSFTYNEKLFF.

The chain uses TRBV14 and TRBJ1-1, with 11 bases aligning to TRBD1. Germline-derived CDR1 and CDR2 are SGHDN and FVKESK. The CDR3 is made up of 16 amino acids. Germline trimming cut 3 bases from V and 2 bases from J; bases unmatched to any gene: 5. CDR3 amino acids: CASSQRTGGENTEAFF. CDR3 nucleotide sequence: TGTGCCAGCAGCCAGAGGACAGGGGGCGAAAACACTGAAGCTTTCTTT.

The chain couples TRBV4-3 to TRBJ2-7, with D maybe TRBD1 (5 bases). V was cut by 0 bases and J by 2 bases, with 11 bases left in between. Germline V gene data show CDR1 as LGHNA and CDR2 as YSLEER. The CDR3 is made up of 15 amino acids. The CDR3 here is CASSQDLPGTYEQYF. CDR3 nucleotide sequence: TGCGCCAGCAGCCAAGATCTTCCAGGGACCTACGAGCAGTACTTC.

The chain uses TRBV5-1 and TRBJ2-2, with D perhaps matching TRBD2 (5 bases). Germline CDR1 and CDR2: SGHRS and YFSETQ. Trimming removed 1 base at V and 7 bases at J, with 17 bases between. CDR3 size: 16 residues. CDR3 sequence (DNA): TGCGCCAGCAGCTTGCAGGACTTTCGAGGTGTCGGGGAGCTGTTTTTT. Its translation is CASSLQDFRGVGELFF.

This sequence joins TRBV5-1 and TRBJ1-2; a weak D match, TRBD1 (5 bases). This CDR3 is 15 amino acids long. Germline CDR1 is SGHRS and CDR2 is YFSETQ. V was trimmed by 0 bases and J by 7 bases, leaving 16 bases between them. As DNA, the CDR3 is TGCGCCAGCAGCTTGGTGGGGGGAGAGGACCTTGGCTACACCTTC. Translation: CASSLVGGEDLGYTF.

The V gene is TRBV27, the J gene TRBJ2-5; a possible D gene is TRBD2 (5 bases). V dropped 2 bases and J dropped 3 bases, with 19 bases sitting between them. Germline V CDR1 and CDR2: MNHEY, SMNVEV (reference sequence). There are 17 residues in the CDR3. The CDR3 DNA is TGTGCCAGCAGTTTAACTTTCGATTTCCTCGGGAAAGAGACCCAGTACTTC. Encoded protein: CASSLTFDFLGKETQYF.

This sequence joins TRBV9 and TRBJ1-2, with D possibly TRBD1 on 6 matching bases. The V gene's germline CDR1 is SGDLS and CDR2 YYNGEE. This CDR3 has 14 residues. V dropped 3 bases and J dropped 4 bases, with 13 bases sitting between them. For the CDR3, the DNA is TGTGCCAGCAGCGCAGAGGACAGACTCTATGGCTACACCTTC. It encodes CASSAEDRLYGYTF. Complete variable domain (other parts from reference TRBV9 and TRBJ1-2): DSGVTQTPKHLITATGQRVTLRCSPRSGDLSVYWYQQSLDQGLQFLIQYYNGEERAKGNILERFSAQQFPDLHSELNLSSLELGDSALYFCASSAEDRLYGYTFGSGTRLTVV.

The V and J genes are TRBV7-9 and TRBJ1-6; TRBD1 agrees at 9 bases. The CDR3 consists of 14 residues. The ends lost 5 bases at V and 9 bases at J; junction bases unmatched: 5. Germline V gives CDR1 SEHNR, CDR2 FQNEAQ (reference sequence). The CDR3 region has the DNA TGTGCCAGCAGCCAGGGACAGGGCGGTTCACCCCTCCACTTT. Protein: CASSQGQGGSPLHF.

The count of this clone is one. The chain joins TRBV13 to TRBJ1-3; D might be TRBD1 (6 bases). This CDR3 region has 15 residues. Between the trimmed V and J ends, which lost 1 base and 4 bases, there was a span of 11 bases. Germline CDR1 reads PRHDT; CDR2 reads FYEKMQ (reference sequence). Here the CDR3 DNA reads TGTGCCAGCAGCTTAGACAGGGCCCCCGGAAACACCATATATTTT. This codes for CASSLDRAPGNTIYF.

The chain joins TRBV7-2 to TRBJ2-7, with 9 bases aligning to TRBD2. After removal of 1 base from V and 6 bases from J, the junction contained 10 bases not matched to a gene. Germline loops: CDR1 SGHTA, CDR2 FQGNSA. The CDR3 is 16 amino acids. In DNA form, the CDR3 reads TGTGCCAGCAGCTTAGGTATAGCGGGGGCCAGTAGCGAGCAGTACTTC. This gives the protein CASSLGIAGASSEQYF.

V usage is TRBV11-2 and J usage is TRBJ1-5; the match to TRBD1 covers 10 bases. Looked up from germline, CDR1 is SGHAT and CDR2 is FQNNGV. V lost 5 bases, J lost 3 bases, and 4 bases stayed unmatched. CDR3 length: 15 residues. The CDR3 here is CASSPTGGLNQPQHF. The CDR3 region has the DNA TGTGCCAGCAGCCCGACAGGGGGCCTCAATCAGCCCCAGCATTTT.

V and J are TRBV5-1 and TRBJ1-2; 7 positions match TRBD1. V lost 1 base and J lost 7; bases outside the gene matches: 19. Germline loops: CDR1 SGHRS, CDR2 YFSETQ. CDR3 length equals 18 residues. For the CDR3, the DNA is TGCGCCAGCAGCTTGTCCGAGACAGGGTCCGTCGATTTTACTGGCTACACCTTC. This encodes CASSLSETGSVDFTGYTF.

The V call is TRBV11-2, the J call TRBJ1-1, with D uncertain. V was shortened by 5 bases and J by 3 bases, with 7 bases between the two germline ends. The germline V gene encodes CDR1 SGHAT and CDR2 FQNNGV. The CDR3 covers 12 residues. The chain's CDR3 is CASSPIDTEAFF. CDR3 coding DNA: TGTGCCAGCAGCCCTATTGACACTGAAGCTTTCTTT.

The chain is built from TRBV6-5 and TRBJ2-3, with D unclear. Germline V CDR1 and CDR2: MNHEY, SVGAGI. Trimming took off 4 bases at V and 2 bases at J, with 10 bases between the two ends. The CDR3 runs to 14 residues. CDR3 region: CASSSSDNTDTQYF. DNA for the CDR3: TGTGCCAGCAGTTCATCTGACAACACAGATACGCAGTATTTT.